This T cell receptor beta chain was sequenced for a study of regulatory T cells in long-lasting Graves disease. Germline values: CDR1 MNHNS, CDR2 SASEGT. CDR3 length: 14 amino acids. For TCR beta, libraries came from iRepertoire HTBI primers and Arm-PCR of CDR3 regions. TCRdb reprocessed the multiplex PCR reads with MiXCR, giving one entry per CDR3 protein. The profile shows roughly 320,000 distinct CDR3 sequences, approximately 15% of them singletons. Time point of the sample: newly diagnosed GD, antithyroid drugs for less than 3 months. Researchers made the TCR library from RNA that was extracted from PBMCs. Only a few counts were recorded for this clonotype. Relative to the germline gene, one junction end is altered; a read error may explain this. These same data were also listed under a study on T cells in Graves' hyperthyroidism and ophthalmopathy. This second report adds: HTBI primers were employed in a first-round RT-PCR of the TCR CDR3. Among thyroid clonotypes expanded above 0.001, most also appeared in blood.

The gene calls are TRBV6-1 and TRBJ2-3; D perhaps matches TRBD2 (5 bases). The DNA end favors TRBJ2-5, so the J call may be wrong. This TCR came from a man in his forties or fifties with Graves disease. The specimen was peripheral blood mononuclear cells (PBMCs), collected at new diagnosis, from a patient treated with antithyroid drugs. CDR3 in DNA: TGTGCTAGCAGTGGCCTTGAGGGCATAGCGACCCAGTACTTC. Residues: CASSGLEGIATQYF.